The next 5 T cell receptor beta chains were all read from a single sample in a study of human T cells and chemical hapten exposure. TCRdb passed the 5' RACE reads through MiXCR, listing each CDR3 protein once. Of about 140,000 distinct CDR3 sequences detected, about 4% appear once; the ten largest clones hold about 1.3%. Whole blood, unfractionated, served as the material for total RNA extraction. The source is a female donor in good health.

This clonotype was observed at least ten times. The CDR3 region has the DNA TGTGCCAGCAGCCAAGATTACCTTAATCAGCCCCAGCATTTT. It encodes CASSQDYLNQPQHF. V and J are TRBV3-1 and TRBJ1-5; unclear D gene. CDR3 length: 14 amino acids. The germline V gene has CDR1 LGHDT and CDR2 YNNKEL (reference sequence). Trimming stripped 0 bases from V and 4 bases from J, with 7 bases between.

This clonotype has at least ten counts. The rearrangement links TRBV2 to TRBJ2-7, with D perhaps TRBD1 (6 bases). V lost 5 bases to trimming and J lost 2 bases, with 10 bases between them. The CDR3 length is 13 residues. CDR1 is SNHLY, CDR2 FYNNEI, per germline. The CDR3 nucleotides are TGTGCCAGCAGTAACAGGGCCCCCTACGAGCAGTACTTC. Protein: CASSNRAPYEQYF.

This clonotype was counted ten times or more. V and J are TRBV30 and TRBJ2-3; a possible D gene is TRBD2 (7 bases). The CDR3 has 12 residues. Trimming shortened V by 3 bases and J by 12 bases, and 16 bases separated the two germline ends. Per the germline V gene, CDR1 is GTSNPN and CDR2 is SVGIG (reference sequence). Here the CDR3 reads CAWSPLGGLQYF. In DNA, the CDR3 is TGTGCCTGGAGCCCTCTGGGGGGGCTACAGTATTTT.

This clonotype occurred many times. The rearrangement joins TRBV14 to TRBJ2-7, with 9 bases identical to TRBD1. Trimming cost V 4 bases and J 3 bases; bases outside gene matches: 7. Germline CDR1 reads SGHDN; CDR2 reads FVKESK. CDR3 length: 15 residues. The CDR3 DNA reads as TGTGCCAGCAGCCGAGGGGGGACAGGGATCTACGAGCAGTACTTC. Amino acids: CASSRGGTGIYEQYF.

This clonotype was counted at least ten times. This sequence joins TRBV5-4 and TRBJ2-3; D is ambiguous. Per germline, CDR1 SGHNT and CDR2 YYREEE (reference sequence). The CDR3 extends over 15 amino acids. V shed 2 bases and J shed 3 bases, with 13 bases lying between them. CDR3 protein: CASSFSGSPTDTQYF. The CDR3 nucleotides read TGTGCCAGCAGCTTTTCAGGCAGCCCAACAGATACGCAGTATTTT. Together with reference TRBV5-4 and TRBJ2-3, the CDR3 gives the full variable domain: ETGVTQSPTHLIKTRGQQVTLRCSSQSGHNTVSWYQQALGQGPQFIFQYYREEENGRGNFPPRFSGLQFPNYSSELNVNALELDDSALYLCASSFSGSPTDTQYFGPGTRLTVL.